These T cell receptor beta chains were read from a single sample in a study of T cell repertoires in aging, cancer and after chemotherapy. TCRdb processed the multiplex PCR reads anew with MiXCR; each CDR3 protein has one entry. This sample has fewer than 20,000 distinct CDR3 sequences, with 50% found just once. Sequencing was done on a sample of blood. All receptors come from a human donor in good health. Both conserved end residues are part of each CDR3. A D gene is named only where the DNA matches it firmly. Expanded clones get a size class; other rows say once, few or many, or leave the size out.

TRBJ2-2	-	TRBV5-1	few	15	TGCGCCAGCAGCCCCGGACTCCTATCGGGCGGGGAGCTGTTTTTT	CASSPGLLSGGELFF
TRBJ1-1	TRBD1	TRBV29-1	-	12	TGCAGCCTCGCAGAAGGGGGCGCAGTCGCTTTCTTT	CSLAEGGAVAFF
TRBJ2-3	-	TRBV30	few	14	TGTGCCTGGAGTACAGGGGAGGGGCCAGATACGCAGTATTTT	CAWSTGEGPDTQYF
TRBJ2-1	TRBD1	TRBV27	once	20	TGTGCCAGCAGTTTGTTTCGTGGGACAGGAGTTCCGTCGTTTCACAATGAGCAGTTCTTC	CASSLFRGTGVPSFHNEQFF
TRBJ1-2	-	TRBV29-1	medium-sized	11	TGCAGCGTTGTAAAGGGTTATGGCTACACCTTC	CSVVKGYGYTF
TRBJ1-5	-	TRBV19	-	15	TGTGCCAGTAGGGACAGTCAACGGCGTAATCAGCCCCAGCATTTT	CASRDSQRRNQPQHF
TRBJ2-3	TRBD2	TRBV5-4	-	16	TGTGCCAGCAGCGCAGCCGGGACTAGGGGAGCAGATACGCAGTATTTT	CASSAAGTRGADTQYF
TRBJ2-2	-	TRBV12-3/TRBV12-4	-	13	TGTGCCAGCAGTTTACTAGGAACCGGGGAGCTGTTTTTT	CASSLLGTGELFF
TRBJ2-3	-	TRBV29-1	medium-sized	13	TGCGCCTGTAGGACAGTAAGCACAGATACGCAGTATTTT	CACRTVSTDTQYF
TRBJ2-2	-	TRBV11-1	-	14	TGTGCCAGCAGCTTGGGGAATTGGGCCGGGGAGCTGTTTTTT	CASSLGNWAGELFF
TRBJ2-3	TRBD2	TRBV29-1	medium-sized	14	TGCAGCGCAGATCTAGCGGCTAGCACAGATACGCAGTATTTT	CSADLAASTDTQYF
TRBJ2-2	-	TRBV15	few	16	TGTGCCACCAGCAGGCCCCGGGCTACTAACACCGGGGAGCTGTTTTTT	CATSRPRATNTGELFF
TRBJ2-6	-	TRBV11-1	-	13	TGTGCCGTGGGACTGGCAGGGGCCAACGTCCTGACTTTC	CAVGLAGANVLTF
TRBJ1-4	-	TRBV13	-	13	TGTGCCAGCAGCTTACTCGGTGGGGAAAAACTGTTTTTT	CASSLLGGEKLFF
TRBJ2-1	-	TRBV6-5	-	15	TGTGCCAGCAGTTTGGGGGGCGGGAGAGTGAATGAGCAGTTCTTC	CASSLGGGRVNEQFF
TRBJ2-2	-	TRBV6-5	few	14	TGTGCCAGCAGCAGACTAGATGTAACCGGGGAGCTGTTTTTT	CASSRLDVTGELFF
TRBJ2-5	-	TRBV6-1	few	13	TGTGCCACCACGCGAGGACAGAAAGAGACCCAGTACTTC	CATTRGQKETQYF
TRBJ1-5	-	TRBV6-5	-	12	TGTGCCAGCAGTTCCATGAATCAGCCCCAGCATTTT	CASSSMNQPQHF
TRBJ2-7	-	TRBV29-1	few	13	TGCAGCGTTCAGACAGGGAGGACCTACGAGCAGTACTTC	CSVQTGRTYEQYF
TRBJ2-1	-	TRBV6-5	few	13	TGTGCCAGCAGTAGGAGCTCCTACAATGAGCAGTTCTTC	CASSRSSYNEQFF
TRBJ2-7	TRBD2	TRBV6-1	-	14	TGTGCCAGCAGCTTGGCCGGGGGGGCCTACGAGCAGTACTTC	CASSLAGGAYEQYF
TRBJ2-7	TRBD1	TRBV18	-	15	TGTGCCGGCTCATCCGGACCGGGACAGGCCTACGAGCAGTACTTC	CAGSSGPGQAYEQYF
TRBJ1-1	-	TRBV29-1	-	16	TGCAGCGTTGAAGGTCGAGGCCCCCGGGGAAAGGCTGAAGCTTTCTTT	CSVEGRGPRGKAEAFF
TRBJ2-5	TRBD2	TRBV6-1	few	14	TGTGCCAGCAGTGAGCCTAGCGGGACAGAGACCCAGTACTTC	CASSEPSGTETQYF
TRBJ2-1	-	TRBV6-2/TRBV6-3	-	17	TGTGCCAGCAGTTACCAACATCTCGGACAGTTTGGAAGAGAGCAGTTCTTC	CASSYQHLGQFGREQFF
TRBJ2-3	-	TRBV6-5	-	14	TGTGCCAGCAGATCCCGAGACGGCACAGATACGCAGTATTTT	CASRSRDGTDTQYF
TRBJ2-5	-	TRBV29-1	medium-sized	13	TGCAGCGGGGAGGAAGGGGGGCGGGAGACCCAGTACTTC	CSGEEGGRETQYF
TRBJ2-3	-	TRBV19	few	16	TGTGCCAGTAAAGATAGCGCCCTGATCGCCACAGATACGCAGTATTTT	CASKDSALIATDTQYF
TRBJ2-3	TRBD2	TRBV13	few	20	TGTGCCAGCAGCCCCGAGCCAGGGACTAGCGGGACGCTTAGCACAGATACGCAGTATTTT	CASSPEPGTSGTLSTDTQYF
TRBJ2-2	-	TRBV6-5	-	14	TGTGCCAGCACCAGTGATTTCAACACCGGGGAGCTGTTTTTT	CASTSDFNTGELFF
TRBJ2-3	TRBD2	TRBV30	-	16	TGTGCCTGGAGTCGACTAGCTCAGAGTAGGACAGATACGCAGTATTTT	CAWSRLAQSRTDTQYF
TRBJ2-7	TRBD2	TRBV18	-	15	TGTGCCAGCTCACCATCTAGCGGGAGGGGATACGAGCAGTACTTC	CASSPSSGRGYEQYF
TRBJ2-1	TRBD2	TRBV6-1	-	15	TGTGCCAGCAGTTTTCCGGGACTAGGGGACAATGAGCAGTTCTTC	CASSFPGLGDNEQFF
TRBJ2-7	TRBD2	TRBV5-6	-	14	TGTGCCAGCAGCCAGTTGGAGCGGGAGACGATATGGGACTTC	CASSQLERETIWDF
TRBJ2-7	-	TRBV9	-	16	TGTGCCAGCAGCCCGGCGGGCGGGGTGGGAGAGTACGAGCAGTACTTC	CASSPAGGVGEYEQYF
TRBJ2-7	TRBD1	TRBV6-5	-	15	TGTGCCAGCCGCGGGTCCCGGGACAGGGTCCACGAGCAGTACTTC	CASRGSRDRVHEQYF
TRBJ2-2	TRBD2	TRBV7-2	-	19	TGTGCCAGCAGCTCCTTAACTAGCGGGAGGGGAGAGTCTGTGAGGGAGCTGTTTTTT	CASSSLTSGRGESVRELFF
TRBJ2-1	TRBD1	TRBV18	-	18	TGTGCCAGCTCACCACCTCCCGGGACAGGGAGGCTGTACAATGAGCAGTTCTTC	CASSPPPGTGRLYNEQFF
TRBJ2-2	-	TRBV29-1	medium-sized	12	TGCAGCGTGACAGGGAACACCGGGGAGCTGTTTTTT	CSVTGNTGELFF